These 11 T cell receptor beta chains share one sample of origin, sequenced in a study of blood T cell repertoires in COVID-19. Here immunoSEQ multiplex PCR was the method, and the copy in TCRdb shows in-frame clones only, minus some. The data contain roughly 100,000 clones, 70% to 90% of them singletons. Sequencing used peripheral blood. These receptors all come from a man over 45 with active or convalescent COVID-19.

This sequence joins TRBV4-1 and TRBJ2-3; tentatively, D is TRBD2 (5 bases). V lost 1 base and J 2 bases, leaving 10 bases between the germline ends. From germline, CDR1 is MGHRA and CDR2 YSYEKL. There are 15 residues in the CDR3. CDR3 protein: CASSQVGSYTDTQYF. CDR3 nucleotide sequence: TGCGCCAGCAGCCAAGTGGGGAGCTACACAGATACGCAGTATTTT.

The rearrangement links TRBV13 to TRBJ2-5; 8 bases are shared with TRBD1. This CDR3 is 13 amino acids long. V shed 5 bases and J 7 bases; nucleotides not matched to a gene: 6. Per the germline V gene, CDR1 is PRHDT and CDR2 is FYEKMQ (reference sequence). DNA of the CDR3: TGTGCCAGCAGCCTAAGGGACAGGATGACCCAGTACTTC. Encoded protein: CASSLRDRMTQYF.

The chain employs TRBV2 and TRBJ2-2; TRBD2 aligns across 13 bases. The germline V gene has CDR1 SNHLY and CDR2 FYNNEI. The CDR3 consists of 17 residues. Trimming at V came to 5 bases and at J to 4 bases, leaving 7 bases not matched to a gene. The CDR3 DNA reads as TGTGCCAGCAGTCCCGGGACTAGCGGGGTCGGCACCGGGGAGCTGTTTTTT. Its protein is CASSPGTSGVGTGELFF.

The rearrangement joins TRBV6-5 to TRBJ1-6; weak D call: TRBD1 (5 bases). Germline-derived CDR1 and CDR2 are MNHEY and SVGAGI. The V and J ends lost 10 bases and 0 bases respectively, with 10 bases between them. The CDR3 contains 14 residues. CDR3 nucleotide sequence: TGTGCCACCACAGGTCCCTCCTATAATTCACCCCTCCACTTT. Its protein is CATTGPSYNSPLHF.

Judged by abundance, this clone is medium-sized. V usage is TRBV28 and J usage is TRBJ1-6; D is possibly TRBD1 (5 bases). This CDR3 is 13 amino acids long. V lost 7 bases and J 9 bases, leaving 13 bases between the germline ends. From germline, CDR1 is MDHEN and CDR2 SYDVKM. This CDR3 reads CASNQGTFSPLHF. CDR3 DNA sequence: TGTGCCAGCAATCAGGGTACGTTTTCACCCCTCCACTTT.

The rearrangement links TRBV15 to TRBJ1-1; D unclear. The CDR3 spans 14 residues. CDR1 and CDR2 (germline): LNHNV, YYDKDF (reference sequence). V was trimmed by 3 bases and J by 1 base, leaving 9 bases between them. This chain's CDR3 is CATSSRVQNTEAFF. The CDR3 DNA is TGTGCCACCAGCAGCCGAGTCCAGAACACTGAAGCTTTCTTT. The full variable domain, completed using reference TRBV15 and TRBJ1-1, is DAMVIQNPRYQVTQFGKPVTLSCSQTLNHNVMYWYQQKSSQAPKLLFHYYDKDFNNEADTPDNFQSRRPNTSFCFLDIRSPGLGDTAMYLCATSSRVQNTEAFFGQGTRLTVV.

The chain couples TRBV27 to TRBJ2-1, with 9 bases fitting TRBD1. This CDR3 is 14 amino acids long. Germline values: CDR1 MNHEY, CDR2 SMNVEV (reference sequence). V lost 6 bases, J lost 2 bases, and 2 bases stayed unmatched. Here the CDR3 DNA reads TGTGCCAGCAGACGACAGGGGGCCTACAATGAGCAGTTCTTC. Translated, it gives CASRRQGAYNEQFF.

The chain carries TRBV7-9 and TRBJ2-1; D is perhaps TRBD2 (5 bases). With 3 bases removed from V and 5 bases from J, the gap between germline ends came to 14 bases. Germline lookup yields CDR1 SEHNR and CDR2 FQNEAQ (reference sequence). This CDR3 has 15 residues. The CDR3 bases are TGTGCCAGCAGCTTGAACGGGGTAAGAAACAATGAGCAGTTCTTC. This encodes CASSLNGVRNNEQFF.

This chain connects TRBV27 to TRBJ1-2; D gene unclear. Germline assignment: CDR1 MNHEY and CDR2 SMNVEV (reference sequence). V shed 4 bases and J shed 10 bases, with 10 bases lying between them. The CDR3 has 11 residues. The DNA for the CDR3 is TGTGCCAGCAGTTATTCGAGTTCCTACACCTTC. This encodes CASSYSSSYTF.

V is TRBV18 and J is TRBJ2-3, with TRBD1 identical over 9 bases. Per germline, CDR1 KGHSH and CDR2 LQKENI. This CDR3 has 15 residues. Trimming cost V 4 bases and J 4 bases; bases outside gene matches: 6. CDR3 nucleotides: TGTGCCAGCTCACAACTACAGGGGGCGGCAGATACGCAGTATTTT. Residues: CASSQLQGAADTQYF.

The chain is built from TRBV2 and TRBJ1-1, with D uncertain. The CDR3 is made up of 14 amino acids. The germline V gene encodes CDR1 SNHLY and CDR2 FYNNEI. V was clipped by 4 bases and J by 0 bases, with 9 bases between them. The CDR3 DNA reads as TGTGCCAGCAGTGGATCGCGATTGAACACTGAAGCTTTCTTT. It codes for CASSGSRLNTEAFF.